Included here is one TCR beta chain sequence, with context. With 0 bases clipped from V and 4 bases from J, the junction kept 3 bases outside the gene matches. The germline gives CDR1 MNHEY, CDR2 SMNVEV (reference sequence). This CDR3 is built from 14 residues. These data originate in a study of cytomegalovirus exposure and HLA in healthy donors. PCR involved 60 Vbeta and 13 Jbeta primers. Sequenced by immunoSEQ multiplex PCR; TCRdb stores in-frame clones only, minus some. This sample carries around 140,000 clones, roughly three fifths of them seen once, and the ten largest clones take about 2.6%. Sequenced sample: PBMCs. V gene TRBV27 combines with J gene TRBJ2-7, with TRBD2 matching over 7 bases. The sequence derives from a woman between 40 and 55 years old in good health and CMV-seronegative. CDR3 sequence reads: CASSLSWGGYEQYF. In nucleotides, the CDR3 is TGTGCCAGCAGTTTATCTTGGGGGGGGTACGAGCAGTACTTC.